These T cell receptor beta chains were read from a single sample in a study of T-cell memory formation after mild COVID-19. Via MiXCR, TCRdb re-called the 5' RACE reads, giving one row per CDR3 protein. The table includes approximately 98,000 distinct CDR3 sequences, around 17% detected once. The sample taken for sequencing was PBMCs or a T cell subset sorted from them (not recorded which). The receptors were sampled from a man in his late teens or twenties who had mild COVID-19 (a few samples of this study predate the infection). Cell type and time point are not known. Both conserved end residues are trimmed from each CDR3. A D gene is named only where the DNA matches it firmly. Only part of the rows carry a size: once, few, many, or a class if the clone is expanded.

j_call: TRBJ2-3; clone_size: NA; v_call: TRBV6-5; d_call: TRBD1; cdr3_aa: ASSPGDRLRTDTQY
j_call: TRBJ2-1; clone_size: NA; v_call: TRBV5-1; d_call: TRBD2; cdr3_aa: ASSLVLAGGKNEQF
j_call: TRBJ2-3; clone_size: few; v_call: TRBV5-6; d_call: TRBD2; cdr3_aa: ASSTSGASDTQY
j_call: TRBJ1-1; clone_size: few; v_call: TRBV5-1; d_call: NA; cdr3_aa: ASSWGINTEAF
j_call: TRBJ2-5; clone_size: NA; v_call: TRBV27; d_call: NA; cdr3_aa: ASSLTFMETQY
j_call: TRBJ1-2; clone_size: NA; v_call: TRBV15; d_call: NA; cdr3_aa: ATSRDAVLGYT
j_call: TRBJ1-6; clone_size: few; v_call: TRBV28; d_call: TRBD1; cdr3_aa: ASSMNRGRSSPLH
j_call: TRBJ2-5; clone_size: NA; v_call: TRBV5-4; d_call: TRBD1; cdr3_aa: ASSLTGARETQY
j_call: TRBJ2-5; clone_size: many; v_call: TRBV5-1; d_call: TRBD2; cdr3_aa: ASSQKTSGSVETQY
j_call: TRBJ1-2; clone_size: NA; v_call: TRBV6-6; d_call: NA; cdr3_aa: ASSYAQRDGYT
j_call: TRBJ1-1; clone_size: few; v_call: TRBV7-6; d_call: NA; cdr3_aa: ASSLGGPGTEAF
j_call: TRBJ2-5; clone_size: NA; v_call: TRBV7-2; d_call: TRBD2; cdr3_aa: ASSSGLAQQETQY
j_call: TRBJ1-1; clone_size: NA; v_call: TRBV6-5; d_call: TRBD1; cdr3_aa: ASSPDRIYTEAF
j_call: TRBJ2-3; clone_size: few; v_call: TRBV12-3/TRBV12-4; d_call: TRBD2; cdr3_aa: ASSIRGLAGNTDTQY
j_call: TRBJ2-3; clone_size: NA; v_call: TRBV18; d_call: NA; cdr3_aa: ASSPDGRITDTQY
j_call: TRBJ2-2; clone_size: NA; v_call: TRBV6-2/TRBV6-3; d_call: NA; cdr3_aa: ASLAAVNTGELF
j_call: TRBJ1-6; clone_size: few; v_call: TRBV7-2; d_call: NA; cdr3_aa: ASSSHLDGNSPLH
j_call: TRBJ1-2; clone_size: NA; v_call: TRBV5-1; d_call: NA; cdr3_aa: ASSPDSYGYT
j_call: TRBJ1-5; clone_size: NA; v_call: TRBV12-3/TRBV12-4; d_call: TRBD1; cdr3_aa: ASSQQGSQPQH
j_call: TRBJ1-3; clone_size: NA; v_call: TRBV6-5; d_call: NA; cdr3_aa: ATTAQNSGNTIY
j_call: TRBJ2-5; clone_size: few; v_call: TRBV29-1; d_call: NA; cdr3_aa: SVVRSGAGETQY
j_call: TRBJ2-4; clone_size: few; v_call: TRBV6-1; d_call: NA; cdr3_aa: ASSEKDKADIQY
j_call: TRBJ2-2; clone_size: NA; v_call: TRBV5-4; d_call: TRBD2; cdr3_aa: ASSPLAGANTGELF
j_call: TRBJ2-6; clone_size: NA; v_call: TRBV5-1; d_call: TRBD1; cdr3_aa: ASSLGQGGSGANVLT
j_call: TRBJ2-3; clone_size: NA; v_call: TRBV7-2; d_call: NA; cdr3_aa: ASSFNGLTDTQY
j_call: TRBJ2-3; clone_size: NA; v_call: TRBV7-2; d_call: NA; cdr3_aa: ASSLRSVDTQY
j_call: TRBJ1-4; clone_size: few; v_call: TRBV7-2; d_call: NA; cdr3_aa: ASSLMEGGEKLF
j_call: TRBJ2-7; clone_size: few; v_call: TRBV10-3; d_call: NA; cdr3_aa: AISAQVSYEQY
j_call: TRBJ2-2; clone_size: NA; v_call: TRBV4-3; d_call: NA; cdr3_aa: ASSQLGDKSGELF
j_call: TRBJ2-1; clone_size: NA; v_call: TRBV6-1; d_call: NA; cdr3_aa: ASVLRYNEQF
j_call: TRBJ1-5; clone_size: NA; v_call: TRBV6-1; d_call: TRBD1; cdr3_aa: ASSARGQGYQPQH
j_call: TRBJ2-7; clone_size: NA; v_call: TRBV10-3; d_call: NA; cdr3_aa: AITEGRGGYEQY
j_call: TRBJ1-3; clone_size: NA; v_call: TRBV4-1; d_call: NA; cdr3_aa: ASSRAGLILRGNTIY
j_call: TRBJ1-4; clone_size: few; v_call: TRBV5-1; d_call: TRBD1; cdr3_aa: ASSQPDRENEKLF
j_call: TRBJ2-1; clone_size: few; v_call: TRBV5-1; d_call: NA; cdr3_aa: ASSLDPYNEQF
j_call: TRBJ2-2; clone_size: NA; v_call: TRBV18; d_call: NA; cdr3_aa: ASSPGRDTGELF
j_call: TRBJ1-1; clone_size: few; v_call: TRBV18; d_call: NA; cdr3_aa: ASSPTGMGGDLRTWAF
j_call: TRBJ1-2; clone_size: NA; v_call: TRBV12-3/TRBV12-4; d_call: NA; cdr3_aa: DSSFSGANGYT
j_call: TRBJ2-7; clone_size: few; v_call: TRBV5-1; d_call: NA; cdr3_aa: ASSSPLTYEQY
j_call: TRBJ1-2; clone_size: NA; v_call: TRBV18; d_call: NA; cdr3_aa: ASSPGVQDYGYT
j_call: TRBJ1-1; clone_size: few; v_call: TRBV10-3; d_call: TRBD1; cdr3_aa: AISVRTGDTEAF
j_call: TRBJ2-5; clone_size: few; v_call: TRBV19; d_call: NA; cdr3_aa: ASSIMYQETQY